The T cell receptor (beta chain) described here comes from a study of T cell responses to AZD1222 COVID-19 vaccine. The overall study: Recipients boosted at about 4 weeks or about 12 weeks are pooled.

Sequenced by immunoSEQ multiplex PCR; TCRdb stores in-frame clones only, minus some. The table lists about 99,000 clones, about 91% of them singletons. In the case of this clone: Its antigen is not identified.

This CDR3 spans 13 amino acids. The germline CDR1 and CDR2 sequences are SGHNT and YYREEE (reference sequence). The V end was cut by 0 bases, the J end by 4 bases, with 5 bases between. Study-level results: Spike-specific TCRs gained breadth and depth after people received two AZD1222 doses. Donor demographics were predominantly white British with a female majority; clonal diversity may be underestimated.

The chain joins TRBV5-4 to TRBJ1-5, with TRBD1 as a possible D gene (5 bases). The origin of this receptor is an adult in good health. The sample in question was peripheral blood, obtained on day 0 of AZD1222 vaccination. The CDR3 loop reads CASSLAGNQPQHF. The CDR3 DNA is TGTGCCAGCAGCTTGGCAGGGAATCAGCCCCAGCATTTT.